The source of this T cell receptor (beta chain) is a study of T cells in Graves' hyperthyroidism and ophthalmopathy. Study details: Peripheral blood specimens were obtained at initial diagnosis, prior to any treatment.

Germline assignment: CDR1 MDHEN and CDR2 SYDVKM. V shed 7 bases, J shed 5 bases, and the junction held 4 bases outside the gene matches. CDR3 length equals 12 residues. Template material for amplifying TCR beta CDR3 regions consisted of RNA transcripts. First-round RT-PCR of the TCR CDR3 relied on the HTBI primer set. One entry per CDR3 protein results from TCRdb running MiXCR on the multiplex PCR reads. Of around 350,000 distinct CDR3 sequences listed, around 14% are singletons. This clonotype came up a few times. This sample holds PBMCs from roughly 10 ml fresh peripheral blood. This TCR was sampled from a young woman with Graves' hyperthyroidism that later progressed to Graves' ophthalmopathy. V gene TRBV28 combines with J gene TRBJ1-1, with 7 bases aligning to TRBD1. The specimen was blood. This CDR3 is CASKTGSTEAFF. CDR3 sequence (DNA): TGTGCCAGCAAGACAGGGAGTACTGAAGCTTTCTTT. Together with reference TRBV28 and TRBJ1-1, the CDR3 gives the full variable domain: DVKVTQSSRYLVKRTGEKVFLECVQDMDHENMFWYRQDPGLGLRLIYFSYDVKMKEKGDIPEGYSVSREKKERFSLILESASTNQTSMYLCASKTGSTEAFFGQGTRLTVV.